A single sample is the source of the 18 T cell receptor beta chains below, sequenced in a study of memory CD4+ T cells and cytomegalovirus serostatus (dated by TCRdb to the late 2010s). The library was built by means of the immunoSEQ multiplex PCR assay. TCRdb holds this immuneACCESS table with in-frame rearrangements only. Some clones are missing; in checked studies, unresolved V genes explain under half, and the rest has no known cause. The sample table contains roughly 53,000 clones; only one count was recorded for roughly 79% of them. The ten largest clones take up 1.6% of the sample. A FACSAria II was used to sort memory CD4+ T cells, defined as single viable CD3+CD4+CD8-CD45RO+ cells. The material sequenced was memory CD4+ T cells from blood. These receptors came from an adult in good health and CMV-seronegative.

The chain is built from TRBV5-1 and TRBJ1-1, with TRBD1 matching over 8 bases. The J segment lost 11 bases and the V segment lost 5 bases, leaving 11 bases of the junction unmatched. The CDR3 loop spans 13 amino acids. In germline, CDR1 is SGHRS, CDR2 YFSETQ. The CDR3 nucleotides read TGCGCCAGCAGTCTACATCAGGGGGCGAGGGCTTTCTTT. Translated, it gives CASSLHQGARAFF. Full variable domain (rest looked up from reference TRBV5-1 and TRBJ1-1): KAGVTQTPRYLIKTRGQQVTLSCSPISGHRSVSWYQQTPGQGLQFLFEYFSETQRNKGNFPGRFSGRQFSNSRSEMNVSTLELGDSALYLCASSLHQGARAFFGQGTRLTVV.

The chain employs TRBV5-1 and TRBJ1-1, with 12 bases matching TRBD1. Germline V lookup: CDR1 SGHRS, CDR2 YFSETQ. This CDR3 has 15 amino acids. J lost 1 base, V lost 7 bases, and 5 bases had no gene match. The DNA of the CDR3 is TGCGCCAGCTGGGACAGGGGGCGCCGGAACACTGAAGCTTTCTTT. It translates to CASWDRGRRNTEAFF. The entire variable domain, with the rest obtained from reference TRBV5-1 and TRBJ1-1, is as follows: KAGVTQTPRYLIKTRGQQVTLSCSPISGHRSVSWYQQTPGQGLQFLFEYFSETQRNKGNFPGRFSGRQFSNSRSEMNVSTLELGDSALYLCASWDRGRRNTEAFFGQGTRLTVV.

The V gene is TRBV5-3, the J gene TRBJ2-1, with D possibly matching TRBD1 (6 bases). TRBV5-3 is an ORF, with its function uncertain. This CDR3 spans 16 amino acids. V lost 5 bases and J 10 bases, leaving 25 bases between the germline ends. CDR3 bases: TGTGCCAGAAGACAGCCTAACAGGGAAATCCCGTTCGAGCAGTTCTTC. It translates to CARRQPNREIPFEQFF.

The rearrangement links TRBV28 to TRBJ1-2; D might be TRBD1 (6 bases). The CDR3 is 15 residues long. V lost 4 bases and J 2 bases, leaving 14 bases between the germline ends. In germline, CDR1 is MDHEN, CDR2 SYDVKM. CDR3 loop: CASSSPGANNYGYTF. CDR3 bases: TGTGCCAGCAGTTCGCCAGGGGCGAACAACTATGGCTACACCTTC.

This chain links TRBV28 with TRBJ2-5; D is uncertain. The V and J ends lost 3 bases and 5 bases respectively, with 13 bases between them. This CDR3 spans 14 amino acids. From germline, CDR1 is MDHEN and CDR2 SYDVKM. As DNA, the CDR3 is TGTGCCAGCAGTTTTAACAATGGCCTGGAGACCCAGTACTTC. Its protein is CASSFNNGLETQYF.

The chain combines TRBV27 with TRBJ2-7; D remains unclear. Germline V gives CDR1 MNHEY, CDR2 SMNVEV (reference sequence). V lost 4 bases, J lost 6 bases, and 19 bases lay in between. The CDR3 loop spans 15 amino acids. The CDR3 region has the DNA TGTGCCAGCAGTTCAAACAGTGGTTTTACGGTCGAGCAGTACTTC. Protein sequence: CASSSNSGFTVEQYF.

This sequence joins TRBV7-2 and TRBJ1-2; TRBD1 agrees at 11 bases. Trimming removed 5 bases from V and 8 bases from J; junction bases left unmatched: 4. The CDR3 extends over 13 amino acids. Germline-derived CDR1 and CDR2 are SGHTA and FQGNSA. The CDR3, as DNA: TGTGCCAGCAGCCCCCGGGACAGGGGGGGCTACACCTTC. It codes for CASSPRDRGGYTF.

The rearrangement joins TRBV5-6 to TRBJ2-5; possible D gene TRBD1, 6 bases. The CDR3 is 15 residues long. Germline V gene sequence: CDR1 SGHDT, CDR2 YYEEEE. V was cut by 4 bases and J by 1 base, with 14 bases left in between. CDR3 loop: CASSPTGVPQETQYF. In DNA, the CDR3 is TGTGCCAGCAGCCCGACAGGCGTTCCCCAAGAGACCCAGTACTTC.

The J gene is TRBJ2-3, the V gene TRBV2; D is uncertain. V lost 3 bases and J lost 1, with 8 bases in between. The CDR3 loop spans 14 amino acids. The germline gives CDR1 SNHLY, CDR2 FYNNEI. The CDR3 bases are TGTGCCAGCAGTGATTTGGTGGGCACAGATACGCAGTATTTT. Protein sequence: CASSDLVGTDTQYF. Full variable domain (remainder filled in from reference TRBV2 and TRBJ2-3): EPEVTQTPSHQVTQMGQEVILRCVPISNHLYFYWYRQILGQKVEFLVSFYNNEISEKSEIFDDQFSVERPDGSNFTLKIRSTKLEDSAMYFCASSDLVGTDTQYFGPGTRLTVL.

The chain recombines TRBV4-1 with TRBJ2-1; D is ambiguous. Germline lookup yields CDR1 MGHRA and CDR2 YSYEKL. V lost 1 base and J lost 0, with 7 bases in between. The CDR3 has 15 amino acids. CDR3 DNA: TGCGCCAGCAGCCAAGCCGCGGACTCCTACAATGAGCAGTTCTTC. It codes for CASSQAADSYNEQFF.

The CDR3 DNA sequence: TGTGCCAGCAGCCGCCTATCGGCGACTAGCGGGTACAATGAGCAGTTCTTC. Encoded protein: CASSRLSATSGYNEQFF. V is TRBV7-6 and J is TRBJ2-1, with 10 bases matching TRBD2. The V gene end was trimmed by 5 bases and the J gene end by 4 bases; junction bases not matched to a gene: 11. The germline V gene has CDR1 SGHVS and CDR2 FNYEAQ. The CDR3 has 17 amino acids.

The chain uses TRBV10-1 and TRBJ1-3; 8 positions match TRBD1. The germline CDR1 and CDR2 sequences are WNHNN and SYGVQD (reference sequence). The CDR3 is 16 residues long. Trimming at V came to 6 bases and at J to 6 bases, leaving 13 bases not matched to a gene. The CDR3 DNA reads as TGCGCCAGCAGCCACTCCCTGACAGGGGCCGAAAACACCATATATTTT. Amino acid sequence: CASSHSLTGAENTIYF.

V and J are TRBV10-3 and TRBJ2-5; 11 bases are shared with TRBD2. V shed 5 bases, J shed 4 bases, and the junction held 9 bases outside the gene matches. Germline V gene sequence: CDR1 ENHRY, CDR2 SYGVKD. The CDR3 extends over 16 amino acids. CDR3: CAISPGTSGIGETQYF. The CDR3 DNA is TGTGCCATCAGTCCCGGGACTAGCGGTATCGGAGAGACCCAGTACTTC.

The chain links TRBV6-5 to TRBJ2-2; D call uncertain. CDR3 length: 15 amino acids. Germline V lookup: CDR1 MNHEY, CDR2 SVGAGI. With 0 bases removed from V and 6 bases from J, the gap between germline ends came to 11 bases. CDR3 DNA: TGTGCCAGCAGTTACTCGAGTGGATTCCCCGGGGAGCTGTTTTTT. Protein: CASSYSSGFPGELFF.

In this sample, this clone turned up once. The CDR3: CASSLTGGGNTEAFF. The CDR3 bases are TGTGCCAGCAGCTTAACTGGGGGAGGGAACACTGAAGCTTTCTTT. V usage is TRBV7-2 and J usage is TRBJ1-1; D perhaps matches TRBD1 (5 bases). V lost 2 bases and J 1 base, leaving 11 bases between the germline ends. The germline V gene has CDR1 SGHTA and CDR2 FQGNSA. The CDR3 spans 15 residues.

The chain carries TRBV10-3 and TRBJ1-1, with 8 nucleotides matching TRBD1. CDR1 and CDR2 from the germline V gene are ENHRY and SYGVKD. The J segment lost 5 bases and the V segment lost 0 bases, leaving 5 bases of the junction unmatched. There are 15 residues in the CDR3. The CDR3 bases are TGTGCCATCAGTGAGTCGCGGCAGGGGGCAACTGAAGCTTTCTTT. This encodes CAISESRQGATEAFF.

This chain uses TRBV9 with TRBJ2-7; D not resolved. Trimming left V 4 bases short and J 0 bases short, with 11 bases between. Germline assignment: CDR1 SGDLS and CDR2 YYNGEE. The CDR3 is 14 residues long. CDR3: CASSPAAGSYEQYF. Written as DNA, the CDR3 is TGTGCCAGCAGCCCAGCAGCAGGCTCCTACGAGCAGTACTTC.

V is TRBV27 and J is TRBJ2-3, with D perhaps TRBD1 (7 bases). The length of the CDR3 is 17 residues. V lost 6 bases to trimming and J lost 1 base, with 20 bases between them. Per the germline V gene, CDR1 is MNHEY and CDR2 is SMNVEV (reference sequence). The CDR3 DNA follows: TGTGCCAGCAGCCCCAGGGGGGTGAGGAGGGGCACAGATACGCAGTATTTT. It translates to CASSPRGVRRGTDTQYF.